The source of this T cell receptor beta chain is a study of T-cell reconstitution after alpha-beta-depleted transplantation in children. Study-wide findings and caveats: There were reportedly several hundred expanded graft clones from which alpha-beta T cells came about two months after transplant. At one year after transplant, newly produced T cells mostly accounted for T-cell counts and diversity. After transplant, high TCRbeta diversity at day 60 in some patients arose from surviving recipient T cells and thymic progenitors.

The authors prepared the TCRbeta library with unique molecular identifiers. TCRdb redid the calling of the PCR reads with MiXCR, one entry per CDR3 protein. Among a few hundred thousand distinct CDR3 sequences listed, under 30% were seen once. Concerning this clonotype: Its antigen is still unknown.

V was shortened by 11 bases and J by 5 bases, with 31 bases between the two germline ends. This CDR3 has 18 amino acids. The receptor comes from a female patient aged 2 to 10 who had a stem cell transplant for congenital amegakaryocytic thrombocytopenia, so the T cells may come from the graft donor. Sequenced material: PBMCs, mostly from graft donor cells, taken 360 days after TCRalphabeta/CD19-depleted stem cell transplant. The chain combines TRBV12-3 or TRBV12-4 with TRBJ2-1; possible D gene TRBD2, 6 bases. CDR3 loop: CAFSFLADKRAGNNEQFF. The CDR3 DNA sequence: TGTGCCTTCAGTTTTTTGGCCGATAAGCGGGCAGGTAACAATGAGCAGTTCTTC.